Reported below is one TCR beta chain. The antigen remains unidentified. Donors, without exception, were Caucasian adults residing in Nashville, Tennessee. Germline V CDR1 and CDR2: MNHEY, SVGAGI. The CDR3 sequence is 12 residues long. V lost 8 bases, J lost 10 bases, and 15 bases lay in between. This sample was taken from a study of shared clonotypes between healthy human individuals. Researchers ran the assay at a deep level. The data were produced by immunoSEQ multiplex PCR, yet TCRdb's version contains in-frame clones alone and is incomplete. The data contain over a million clones, 95% to 99% of them singletons. General study results and limits: Donor scarcity curtailed the genetic and exposure-history diversity represented herein.

Sequencing input: naive CD4+ T cells sorted from blood. As to subset: CD45RA+ positively selected. This receptor was taken from a man aged 25-40 years in good health. V is TRBV6-5 and J is TRBJ1-5; D might be TRBD1 (6 bases). CDR3 coding DNA: TGTGCCAGCGGGGACATTCTTCAACCCCAGCATTTT. Its translation is CASGDILQPQHF.